Listed here are 20 T cell receptor beta chains from one sample, sequenced in a study of shared clonotypes between healthy human individuals. Terminally differentiated effector memory CD45RA+ cells were excluded by CCR7 positive selection of CD45RO-negative cells. This table comes from immunoSEQ multiplex PCR, and its TCRdb copy is limited to in-frame clones, with some not included. Here the sample spans approximately 2,200,000 clones, around 93% being singletons. The sample comprised naive CD8+ T cells from PBMCs. Source of these receptors: a man aged 18 to 30 in good health. Some clones in this sample may be carry-over from other donors' samples.

The rearrangement joins TRBV15 to TRBJ1-2, with a weak D call TRBD1 (6 bases). V was trimmed by 0 bases and J by 4 bases, leaving 12 bases between them. The CDR3 runs to 15 residues. Germline CDR1 LNHNV, CDR2 YYDKDF (reference sequence). The CDR3 DNA is TGTGCCACCAGCAGAGATGCGGGGGCGAGCTATGGCTACACCTTC. It yields the protein CATSRDAGASYGYTF. Together with reference TRBV15 and TRBJ1-2, the CDR3 gives the full variable domain: DAMVIQNPRYQVTQFGKPVTLSCSQTLNHNVMYWYQQKSSQAPKLLFHYYDKDFNNEADTPDNFQSRRPNTSFCFLDIRSPGLGDTAMYLCATSRDAGASYGYTFGSGTRLTVV.

The V and J genes are TRBV11-3 and TRBJ2-3, with D perhaps being TRBD1 or TRBD2 (5 bases each). V was clipped by 3 bases and J by 3 bases, with 13 bases between them. Germline values: CDR1 SGHNT, CDR2 YENEEA. This CDR3 has 15 residues. Here the CDR3 DNA reads TGTGCCAGCAGCTTCGGCTGGGACGGAACAGATACGCAGTATTTT. It is translated as CASSFGWDGTDTQYF.

This chain connects TRBV29-1 to TRBJ2-7, with a weak D call TRBD1 (6 bases). CDR3 length equals 14 residues. V lost 6 bases, J lost 0 bases, and 15 bases lay in between. The germline CDR1 and CDR2 sequences are SQVTM and ANQGSEA. Here the CDR3 DNA reads TGCAGCGTCGCCGGGACATCGAGCTCCTACGAGCAGTACTTC. The encoded protein is CSVAGTSSSYEQYF.

The genes are TRBV27 and TRBJ1-1; tentatively, D is TRBD1 (6 bases). This CDR3 is built from 15 residues. The V end lost 2 bases, the J end lost 0 bases, and 10 bases lay between the germline ends. Germline V CDR1 and CDR2: MNHEY, SMNVEV (reference sequence). DNA of the CDR3: TGTGCCAGCAGTTTAAACAGGGCAATGAACACTGAAGCTTTCTTT. Translation gives CASSLNRAMNTEAFF.

The chain is built from TRBV29-1 and TRBJ2-7; tentatively, D is TRBD2 (6 bases). The ends were cut back, 1 base at V and 3 bases at J, with 10 bases in the middle. Looked up from germline, CDR1 is SQVTM and CDR2 is ANQGSEA. This CDR3 has 13 amino acids. The CDR3 coding sequence is TGCAGCGTTGAAGGGGGGAGGAACTACGAGCAGTACTTC. Protein: CSVEGGRNYEQYF.

The V call is TRBV27, the J call TRBJ2-7, with D unresolved. The CDR3 length is 16 residues. Germline V gene sequence: CDR1 MNHEY, CDR2 SMNVEV (reference sequence). With 2 bases removed from V and 0 bases from J, the gap between germline ends came to 14 bases. CDR3 coding DNA: TGTGCCAGCAGTTTAAGGGTGACTTATAGCTCCTACGAGCAGTACTTC. It yields the protein CASSLRVTYSSYEQYF.

The rearrangement joins TRBV30 to TRBJ2-3, with D perhaps TRBD1 (5 bases). This CDR3 spans 14 amino acids. Per the germline V gene, CDR1 is GTSNPN and CDR2 is SVGIG (reference sequence). The V and J ends lost 5 bases and 0 bases respectively, with 12 bases between them. The CDR3 loop is CAWGALSSTDTQYF. In nucleotides, the CDR3 is TGTGCCTGGGGGGCCCTTTCTAGCACAGATACGCAGTATTTT.

The DNA for the CDR3 is TGTGCCAGCAGCCCCCCCCGGGGACAGAACACCGGGGAGCTGTTTTTT. Translation gives CASSPPRGQNTGELFF. V gene TRBV21-1 combines with J gene TRBJ2-2; the D call of TRBD1 is as the table states it, not checked on the DNA. TRBV21-1 is a recognized pseudogene. This CDR3 has 16 amino acids.

V gene TRBV12-5 combines with J gene TRBJ2-2; D remains unclear. From germline, CDR1 is LGHNT and CDR2 FRNRAP. The CDR3 has 17 amino acids. Trimming pared 1 base from V and 1 base from J, leaving 13 bases between. CDR3 sequence: CASGLALDGWNTGELFF. The CDR3, as DNA: TGTGCTAGTGGTTTGGCCTTGGACGGCTGGAACACCGGGGAGCTGTTTTTT.

The genes are TRBV19 and TRBJ2-5; 7 nucleotides line up with TRBD2. The CDR3 has 15 residues. Trimming removed 6 bases from V and 3 bases from J; junction bases left unmatched: 10. The germline V gene encodes CDR1 LNHDA and CDR2 SQIVND (reference sequence). The CDR3 spells CASSGGLAAKETQYF. The CDR3 bases are TGTGCCAGTAGCGGGGGTCTAGCGGCCAAAGAGACCCAGTACTTC. Combining the CDR3 with reference TRBV19 and TRBJ2-5 gives the whole variable domain DGGITQSPKYLFRKEGQNVTLSCEQNLNHDAMYWYRQDPGQGLRLIYYSQIVNDFQKGDIAEGYSVSREKKESFPLTVTSAQKNPTAFYLCASSGGLAAKETQYFGPGTRLLVL.

As to this clone: The same CDR3 is also encoded by other DNA sequences in this sample. This chain uses TRBV7-9 with TRBJ2-3; possibly TRBD2 for D (5 bases). Germline V lookup: CDR1 SEHNR, CDR2 FQNEAQ (reference sequence). The CDR3 runs 12 residues. Trimming stripped 1 base from V and 6 bases from J, with 5 bases between. The CDR3 DNA reads TGTGCCAGCAGCTTAGGGAGGGATACGCAGTATTTT. It encodes CASSLGRDTQYF. Full variable domain (rest looked up from reference TRBV7-9 and TRBJ2-3): DTGVSQNPRHKITKRGQNVTFRCDPISEHNRLYWYRQTLGQGPEFLTYFQNEAQLEKSRLLSDRFSAERPKGSFSTLEIQRTEQGDSAMYLCASSLGRDTQYFGPGTRLTVL.

The V and J genes are TRBV28 and TRBJ2-1; D remains ambiguous. Trimming stripped 3 bases from V and 7 bases from J, with 13 bases between. Looked up from germline, CDR1 is MDHEN and CDR2 is SYDVKM. The CDR3 is made up of 14 amino acids. The DNA for the CDR3 is TGTGCCAGCAGTTTGAAGTCTGGCTGGAATGAGCAGTTCTTC. Translation: CASSLKSGWNEQFF.

The genes are TRBV27 and TRBJ2-7; D not certain. The CDR3 totals 12 residues. The V end was cut by 5 bases, the J end by 2 bases, with 7 bases between. Germline CDR1 MNHEY, CDR2 SMNVEV (reference sequence). The CDR3 DNA reads as TGTGCCAGCAGTGGGATCCCCTACGAGCAGTACTTC. Translating it yields CASSGIPYEQYF.

V gene TRBV28 combines with J gene TRBJ2-1, with D possibly being TRBD1 or TRBD2 (5 bases each). The CDR3 is 13 amino acids. V was shortened by 4 bases and J by 9 bases, with 13 bases between the two germline ends. Germline V lookup: CDR1 MDHEN, CDR2 SYDVKM. The CDR3 nucleotides read TGTGCCAGCAGTTCCGGGGTTAGGGGTGAGCAGTTCTTC. This gives the protein CASSSGVRGEQFF. The variable domain in full, completed from reference TRBV28 and TRBJ2-1, reads DVKVTQSSRYLVKRTGEKVFLECVQDMDHENMFWYRQDPGLGLRLIYFSYDVKMKEKGDIPEGYSVSREKKERFSLILESASTNQTSMYLCASSSGVRGEQFFGPGTRLTVL.

The J gene is TRBJ2-1, the V gene TRBV20-1; TRBD2 matches 10 bases. Germline lookup yields CDR1 DFQATT and CDR2 SNEGSKA (reference sequence). Trimming cost V 2 bases and J 15 bases; bases outside gene matches: 4. The CDR3 length is 11 residues. The CDR3 loop is CSARLAGEVFF. The CDR3 DNA sequence: TGCAGTGCTAGACTAGCGGGAGAAGTGTTCTTC.

The genes are TRBV4-1 and TRBJ1-1; the match to TRBD1 covers 11 bases. The germline gives CDR1 MGHRA, CDR2 YSYEKL. V lost 6 bases to trimming and J lost 5 bases; unmatched junction nucleotides: 5. The CDR3 length is 14 residues. Here the CDR3 reads CASRPGTGGTEAFF. In nucleotides, the CDR3 is TGCGCCAGCAGACCCGGGACAGGGGGGACTGAAGCTTTCTTT.

The CDR3 protein is CASSPWPSRVTQYF. The CDR3 DNA sequence: TGTGCCAGCAGTCCCTGGCCGTCCCGGGTGACGCAGTATTTT. This rearrangement joins TRBV27 to TRBJ2-3, with D unresolved. The CDR3 runs 14 residues. Germline CDR1 reads MNHEY; CDR2 reads SMNVEV (reference sequence). The ends were cut back, 5 bases at V and 9 bases at J, with 18 bases in the middle.

The V call is TRBV9, the J call TRBJ2-5, with D possibly being TRBD1 or TRBD2 (5 bases each). V gave up 5 bases and J gave up 1 base, with 12 bases separating them. Germline V lookup: CDR1 SGDLS, CDR2 YYNGEE. This CDR3 is 14 amino acids long. CDR3 DNA: TGTGCCAGCAGTGCCCGAGGGGTCCAAGAGACCCAGTACTTC. Protein: CASSARGVQETQYF.

The rearrangement joins TRBV7-8 to TRBJ2-1; no firm D call. The germline V gene has CDR1 SGHVS and CDR2 FQNEAQ. The CDR3 runs to 12 residues. Trimming took off 2 bases at V and 7 bases at J, with 6 bases between the two ends. The CDR3 DNA reads TGTGCCAGCAGCTTATCCGGGAATGAGCAGTTCTTC. Translating it yields CASSLSGNEQFF.

This clone was seen once. This chain joins TRBV7-9 and TRBJ1-2; TRBD1 matches 9 bases. CDR1 is SEHNR, CDR2 FQNEAQ, per germline (reference sequence). The length of the CDR3 is 15 residues. Germline trimming cut 2 bases from V and 8 bases from J; bases unmatched to any gene: 9. As DNA, the CDR3 is TGTGCCAGCAGCTTATTTACGGGACAGGGAACAGGCTACACCTTC. Amino acids: CASSLFTGQGTGYTF.